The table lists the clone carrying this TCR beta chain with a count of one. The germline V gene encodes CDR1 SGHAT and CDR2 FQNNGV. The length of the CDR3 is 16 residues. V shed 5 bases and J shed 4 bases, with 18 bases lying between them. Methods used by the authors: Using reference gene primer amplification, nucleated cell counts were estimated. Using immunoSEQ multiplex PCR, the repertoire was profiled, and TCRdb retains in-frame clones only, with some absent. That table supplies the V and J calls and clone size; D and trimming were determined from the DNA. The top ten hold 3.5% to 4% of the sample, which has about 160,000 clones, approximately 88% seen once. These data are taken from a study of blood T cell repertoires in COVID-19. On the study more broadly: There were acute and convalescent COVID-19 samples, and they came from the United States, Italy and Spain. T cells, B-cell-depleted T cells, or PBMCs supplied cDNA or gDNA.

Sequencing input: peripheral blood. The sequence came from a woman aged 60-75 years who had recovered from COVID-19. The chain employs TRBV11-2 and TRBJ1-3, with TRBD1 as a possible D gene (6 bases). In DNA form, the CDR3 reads TGTGCCAGCAGCACTAGAGGGGGTCCGGGGGGAAACACCATATATTTT. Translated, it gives CASSTRGGPGGNTIYF.